Presented here are 10 T cell receptor beta chains from one specimen sequenced in a study of blood T cell repertoires in COVID-19. TCRdb keeps only in-frame clones here, not all; method: immunoSEQ multiplex PCR. The table includes 120,000 to 150,000 clones, over 60% detected once. Material for sequencing was peripheral blood. These receptors were collected from a man at least 80 years old with acute or convalescent COVID-19.

The chain is built from TRBV7-8 and TRBJ2-7; 9 nucleotides match TRBD1. From germline, CDR1 is SGHVS and CDR2 FQNEAQ. This CDR3 has 19 amino acids. V lost 4 bases to trimming and J lost 5 bases; unmatched junction nucleotides: 21. CDR3 amino acids: CASSSTAPRHRGPQDEQYF. DNA for the CDR3: TGTGCCAGCAGCTCCACCGCCCCACGCCACAGGGGGCCTCAGGACGAGCAGTACTTC.

DNA for the CDR3: TGTGCCAGCAGATTGGCCCTCACAGGGGTTGGTGGCTACACCTTC. It encodes CASRLALTGVGGYTF. This sequence joins TRBV28 and TRBJ1-2; 7 bases fit TRBD1. Germline lookup yields CDR1 MDHEN and CDR2 SYDVKM. CDR3 length: 15 residues. Trimming took 6 bases from V and 7 from J; bases not matched to a gene: 14.

As concerns this clone: Possible read error: a much larger clone is one base away. The same CDR3 also results from other DNA sequences found in this sample. V usage is TRBV19 and J usage is TRBJ2-2; possible D gene TRBD2, 8 bases. There are 16 residues in the CDR3. Germline assignment: CDR1 LNHDA and CDR2 SQIVND (reference sequence). Trimming left V 11 bases short and J 7 bases short, with 26 bases between. The CDR3 DNA reads as TGTGCCCGGGGGGGAGGGGACAGCAGTGGGGACGGGGAGCTGTTTTTT. It translates to CARGGGDSSGDGELFF.

At least ten counts were recorded for this clone. This chain connects TRBV24-1 to TRBJ2-2; TRBD1 matches at 10 bases. Germline lookup yields CDR1 KGHDR and CDR2 SFDVKD. V trimming: 8 bases; J trimming: 3 bases; junction bases outside the gene matches: 14. CDR3 length: 18 residues. Here the CDR3 DNA reads TGTGCCACCACAGTCGGGACAGGGGATCCTGGGTACACCGGGGAGCTGTTTTTT. Translating it yields CATTVGTGDPGYTGELFF.

The J gene is TRBJ1-1, the V gene TRBV6-5, with D hard to call. V lost 0 bases, J lost 1 base, and 9 bases lay in between. Looked up from germline, CDR1 is MNHEY and CDR2 is SVGAGI. The CDR3 has 15 amino acids. For the CDR3, the DNA is TGTGCCAGCAGTTACTCTATGGTTAGGAACACTGAAGCTTTCTTT. As protein: CASSYSMVRNTEAFF.

This chain links TRBV11-2 with TRBJ2-7, with a tentative D call TRBD1 (5 bases). Germline V gives CDR1 SGHAT, CDR2 FQNNGV. Trimming cost V 4 bases and J 3 bases, with 13 bases left between them. This CDR3 spans 14 amino acids. The CDR3 reads CASSSRGSHYEQYF. In DNA, the CDR3 is TGTGCCAGCAGCTCTAGGGGTTCCCACTACGAGCAGTACTTC.

The genes are TRBV2 and TRBJ2-7, with TRBD2 as a possible D gene (6 bases). The CDR3 spans 14 residues. V was cut by 7 bases and J by 0 bases, with 13 bases left in between. Germline V gene data show CDR1 as SNHLY and CDR2 as FYNNEI. The CDR3 region is CASTREEISYEQYF. Written as DNA, the CDR3 is TGTGCCAGCACGAGGGAGGAAATCTCCTACGAGCAGTACTTC.

The chain recombines TRBV4-1 with TRBJ1-2; possible D gene TRBD1, 6 bases. There are 14 residues in the CDR3. The V gene's germline CDR1 is MGHRA and CDR2 YSYEKL. The V gene lost 4 bases and the J gene lost 7 bases, with 16 bases spanning the gap. The CDR3 sequence is CASSLGSGAGGYTF. The CDR3 region has the DNA TGCGCCAGCAGCCTGGGGTCAGGGGCGGGTGGCTACACCTTC.

The CDR3 sequence is CASSTGAGNTIYF. For the CDR3, the DNA is TGTGCCAGTTCTACAGGGGCTGGAAACACCATATATTTT. The V and J genes are TRBV19 and TRBJ1-3; 7 bases fit TRBD1. This CDR3 contains 13 residues. V lost 8 bases, J lost 2 bases, and 3 bases stayed unmatched. Germline V gene sequence: CDR1 LNHDA, CDR2 SQIVND (reference sequence). Together with reference TRBV19 and TRBJ1-3, the CDR3 gives the full variable domain: DGGITQSPKYLFRKEGQNVTLSCEQNLNHDAMYWYRQDPGQGLRLIYYSQIVNDFQKGDIAEGYSVSREKKESFPLTVTSAQKNPTAFYLCASSTGAGNTIYFGEGSWLTVV.

The chain has TRBV29-1 and TRBJ2-1, with D perhaps matching TRBD2 (6 bases). There are 15 residues in the CDR3. The V end lost 7 bases, the J end lost 15 bases, and 31 bases lay between the germline ends. The germline gives CDR1 SQVTM, CDR2 ANQGSEA. DNA for the CDR3: TGCAGCGACACTCAGCGAGCGGGCCCTCAGCGTGGTGCGTTCTTC. This codes for CSDTQRAGPQRGAFF.